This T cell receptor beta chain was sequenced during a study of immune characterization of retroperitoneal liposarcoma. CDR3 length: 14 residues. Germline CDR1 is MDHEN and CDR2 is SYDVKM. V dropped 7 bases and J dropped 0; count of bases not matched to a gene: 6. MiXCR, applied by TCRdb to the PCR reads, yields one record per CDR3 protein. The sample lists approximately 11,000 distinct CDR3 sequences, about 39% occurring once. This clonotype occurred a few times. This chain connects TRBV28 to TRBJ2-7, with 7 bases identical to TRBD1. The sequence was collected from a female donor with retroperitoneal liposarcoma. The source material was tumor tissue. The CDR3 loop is CASNPTGSSYEQYF. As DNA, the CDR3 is TGTGCCAGCAACCCGACAGGGAGCTCCTACGAGCAGTACTTC.